This passage covers 20 T cell receptor beta chains from one sample sequenced in a study of human T cells and chemical hapten exposure (dated by TCRdb to 2020 to 2023). Library preparation employed RACE. Sequencing relied on a NextSeq 500. TCRdb trimmed the raw reads at Q25, called clones with MiXCR and kept productive beta chains. Identical CDR3 proteins give one entry, which carries the most common genes and DNA. Recorded for this sample are about 40,000 distinct CDR3 sequences; roughly a tenth of them occurred a single time. The ten largest clonotypes hold approximately 5.9% of the sample. In light of the paper, this sample's time point label describes: pre-sensitization, week 0. According to the study, the label for this sample's treatment or condition signals: therapeutic diphenylcyclopropenone sensitization with weekly scalp DPC. Sequencing was performed on whole blood, taken in connection with sensitization to the hapten diphenylcyclopropenone (DPC). These receptor sequences come from a man aged 30 to 45 with alopecia areata. Some clones in this sample may be carry-over from other donors' samples.

This clonotype has only a few counts. The chain links TRBV6-5 to TRBJ1-6, with TRBD1 matching 7 bases. This CDR3 region has 15 residues. With 0 bases clipped from V and 10 bases from J, the junction kept 6 bases outside the gene matches. The germline V gene has CDR1 MNHEY and CDR2 SVGAGI. The CDR3 region is CASSYSAGGESPLHF. The CDR3, as DNA: TGTGCCAGCAGTTACTCGGCAGGGGGTGAATCACCCCTCCACTTT.

The genes are TRBV7-6 and TRBJ2-3, with 11 nucleotides matching TRBD2. Trimming took 5 bases from V and 0 from J; bases not matched to a gene: 13. The germline gives CDR1 SGHVS, CDR2 FNYEAQ. The CDR3 contains 19 residues. The DNA of the CDR3 is TGTGCCAGCAGCCCTCTAGCGGGAGGACAAGGGAGGAGCACAGATACGCAGTATTTT. This sequence encodes CASSPLAGGQGRSTDTQYF.

This clonotype was found a few times. This chain links TRBV6-6 with TRBJ1-1; D uncertain. The CDR3 is 13 residues long. CDR1 is MNHNY and CDR2 is SVGAGI in the germline V gene (reference sequence). Trimming pared 10 bases from V and 5 bases from J, leaving 17 bases between. The CDR3 sequence is CATQSDGSTEAFF. CDR3 coding DNA: TGTGCCACCCAGTCGGACGGTTCTACTGAAGCTTTCTTT.

The chain employs TRBV6-6 and TRBJ1-2; tentative D call: TRBD1 (5 bases). V lost 4 bases and J lost 7, with 13 bases in between. CDR3 length: 13 residues. In germline, CDR1 is MNHNY, CDR2 SVGAGI (reference sequence). CDR3 DNA: TGTGCCAGCAGTTTCGCGGGGGGTTTTGGCTACACCTTC. Protein: CASSFAGGFGYTF.

The chain combines TRBV10-3 with TRBJ2-1; tentative D call: TRBD2 (5 bases). Trimming pared 5 bases from V and 7 bases from J, leaving 9 bases between. Germline CDR1 and CDR2: ENHRY and SYGVKD. The CDR3 consists of 12 residues. CDR3 residues: CAISWTENEQFF. The CDR3 nucleotides read TGTGCCATCAGTTGGACTGAGAATGAGCAGTTCTTC.

This clonotype was recorded at least ten times. The chain uses TRBV30 and TRBJ1-2, with a tentative D call TRBD1 (6 bases). Germline lookup yields CDR1 GTSNPN and CDR2 SVGIG (reference sequence). The CDR3 length is 13 residues. Trimming shortened V by 0 bases and J by 6 bases, and 11 bases separated the two germline ends. The CDR3 reads CAWSVTGVDGYTF. The CDR3 region has the DNA TGTGCCTGGAGTGTGACAGGCGTCGATGGCTACACCTTC.

In this sample, this clonotype turned up many times. The chain combines TRBV28 with TRBJ2-1, with 10 bases matching TRBD2. CDR3 length equals 16 residues. Germline V lookup: CDR1 MDHEN, CDR2 SYDVKM. J lost 2 bases, V lost 1 base, and 2 bases had no gene match. In nucleotides, the CDR3 is TGTGCCAGCAGTTTATCCAGCGGGAGGGCCTACAATGAGCAGTTCTTC. Protein: CASSLSSGRAYNEQFF.

This clonotype showed up just a few times. J is TRBJ2-3 and V is TRBV28, with 8 bases aligning to TRBD1. Germline CDR1 MDHEN, CDR2 SYDVKM. The CDR3 loop spans 15 amino acids. After removal of 5 bases from V and 0 bases from J, the junction contained 4 bases not matched to a gene. The CDR3 sequence: CASSGDRSSTDTQYF. The CDR3 DNA is TGTGCCAGCAGTGGGGACAGGAGCAGCACAGATACGCAGTATTTT.

This clonotype was recorded a few times. V gene TRBV27 combines with J gene TRBJ2-3, with D possibly TRBD2 on 5 matching bases. The germline gives CDR1 MNHEY, CDR2 SMNVEV (reference sequence). This CDR3 has 15 residues. Trimming removed 0 bases from V and 0 bases from J, with 7 bases in between. CDR3 in amino acids: CASSLSSVSTDTQYF. CDR3 DNA: TGTGCCAGCAGTTTATCTAGCGTTAGCACAGATACGCAGTATTTT.

A few counts support this clonotype. The chain recombines TRBV4-3 with TRBJ2-3, with D tentatively TRBD2 (5 bases). Germline V gene lookup returns CDR1 LGHNA and CDR2 YSLEER. The germline V and J ends were trimmed by 5 bases and 2 bases, with 11 bases remaining between them. The CDR3 runs to 14 residues. CDR3 sequence reads: CASSSILDTDTQYF. The CDR3 bases are TGCGCCAGCAGCTCGATACTAGACACAGATACGCAGTATTTT.

This clonotype has at least ten counts. V gene TRBV6-1 combines with J gene TRBJ2-7; D remains ambiguous. The CDR3 contains 13 residues. Trimming stripped 0 bases from V and 3 bases from J, with 6 bases between. Germline V gene lookup returns CDR1 MNHNS and CDR2 SASEGT. The CDR3 DNA follows: TGTGCCAGCAGTGAAGCGGGCCTCTACGAGCAGTACGTC. Its protein is CASSEAGLYEQYV.

This clonotype was observed at least ten times. J is TRBJ1-6 and V is TRBV7-2; D gene ambiguous. Germline CDR1 and CDR2: SGHTA and FQGNSA. The ends were cut back, 2 bases at V and 5 bases at J, with 16 bases in the middle. The CDR3 totals 17 residues. The CDR3 nucleotides are TGTGCCAGCAGCTTAAAGGGCAGACTGACGGATAATTCACCCCTCCACTTT. It is translated as CASSLKGRLTDNSPLHF.

A few counts support this clonotype. The chain has TRBV18 and TRBJ1-1, with 7 bases matching TRBD1. The ends lost 3 bases at V and 10 bases at J; junction bases unmatched: 17. Per the germline V gene, CDR1 is KGHSH and CDR2 is LQKENI. CDR3 length: 16 amino acids. Here the CDR3 DNA reads TGTGCCAGCTCACCGGGGCTCAGGGCCAGGGGGTTCGGAGCTTTCTTT. As protein: CASSPGLRARGFGAFF.

In its sample, this clonotype was seen a few times. V gene TRBV27 combines with J gene TRBJ2-7; a weak D match, TRBD1 (6 bases). The ends were cut back, 2 bases at V and 4 bases at J, with 18 bases in the middle. Germline assignment: CDR1 MNHEY and CDR2 SMNVEV (reference sequence). CDR3 length: 16 residues. The CDR3 DNA is TGTGCCAGCAGTTTACTCCCCCCGAAGACAGGTTACGAGCAGTACTTC. The encoded protein is CASSLLPPKTGYEQYF.

This clonotype appeared many times. CDR3: CASSYFGRNEQFF. CDR3 DNA: TGTGCCAGCAGTTACTTTGGAAGAAACGAGCAGTTCTTC. V gene TRBV6-5 combines with J gene TRBJ2-1; D unresolved. V was shortened by 1 base and J by 10 bases, with 11 bases between the two germline ends. The CDR3 spans 13 residues. CDR1 MNHEY and CDR2 SVGAGI come from the germline V gene.

This clonotype has more than one count but fewer than ten. This chain links TRBV12-3 or TRBV12-4 with TRBJ2-1; possibly TRBD1 for D (5 bases). This CDR3 spans 12 amino acids. Trimming cost V 3 bases and J 15 bases, with 15 bases left between them. The CDR3 protein is CASSFFGRAGFF. CDR3 nucleotides: TGTGCCAGCAGTTTCTTCGGCAGGGCCGGGTTCTTC.

Ten or more counts support this clonotype. The chain has TRBV6-5 and TRBJ1-2; a possible D gene is TRBD1 (6 bases). The germline V gene has CDR1 MNHEY and CDR2 SVGAGI. This CDR3 comprises 17 residues. The germline V and J ends were trimmed by 0 bases and 4 bases, with 18 bases remaining between them. The CDR3: CASSYSFSGASGYGYTF. The DNA for the CDR3 is TGTGCCAGCAGTTACTCGTTCTCGGGGGCGAGTGGCTATGGCTACACCTTC.

The chain combines TRBV29-1 with TRBJ2-1; D assignment may be TRBD1 or TRBD2 (7 bases each). Trimming stripped 5 bases from V and 1 base from J, with 12 bases between. Germline CDR1 reads SQVTM; CDR2 reads ANQGSEA. The CDR3 spans 14 residues. CDR3 region: CSVLQGGSYNEQFF. In nucleotides, the CDR3 is TGCAGCGTTCTTCAGGGGGGGTCCTACAATGAGCAGTTCTTC.

This clonotype has ten or more counts. The gene calls are TRBV12-3 or TRBV12-4 and TRBJ1-1; D is unclear. The CDR3 is 12 amino acids. Trimming left V 3 bases short and J 5 bases short, with 7 bases between. CDR3 nucleotide sequence: TGTGCCAGCAGTTTCGGGCTGACTGAAGCTTTCTTT. It encodes CASSFGLTEAFF.

This clonotype was seen at least ten times. The chain couples TRBV27 to TRBJ2-3, with 7 bases lining up with TRBD1. The germline CDR1 and CDR2 sequences are MNHEY and SMNVEV (reference sequence). V was pared by 2 bases and J by 6 bases, with 20 bases of the junction left unmatched. The CDR3 covers 19 residues. The CDR3 protein is CASSLLLPTGPIGPDTQYF. CDR3 DNA: TGTGCCAGCAGTTTACTCCTTCCGACAGGGCCGATAGGTCCGGATACGCAGTATTTT.